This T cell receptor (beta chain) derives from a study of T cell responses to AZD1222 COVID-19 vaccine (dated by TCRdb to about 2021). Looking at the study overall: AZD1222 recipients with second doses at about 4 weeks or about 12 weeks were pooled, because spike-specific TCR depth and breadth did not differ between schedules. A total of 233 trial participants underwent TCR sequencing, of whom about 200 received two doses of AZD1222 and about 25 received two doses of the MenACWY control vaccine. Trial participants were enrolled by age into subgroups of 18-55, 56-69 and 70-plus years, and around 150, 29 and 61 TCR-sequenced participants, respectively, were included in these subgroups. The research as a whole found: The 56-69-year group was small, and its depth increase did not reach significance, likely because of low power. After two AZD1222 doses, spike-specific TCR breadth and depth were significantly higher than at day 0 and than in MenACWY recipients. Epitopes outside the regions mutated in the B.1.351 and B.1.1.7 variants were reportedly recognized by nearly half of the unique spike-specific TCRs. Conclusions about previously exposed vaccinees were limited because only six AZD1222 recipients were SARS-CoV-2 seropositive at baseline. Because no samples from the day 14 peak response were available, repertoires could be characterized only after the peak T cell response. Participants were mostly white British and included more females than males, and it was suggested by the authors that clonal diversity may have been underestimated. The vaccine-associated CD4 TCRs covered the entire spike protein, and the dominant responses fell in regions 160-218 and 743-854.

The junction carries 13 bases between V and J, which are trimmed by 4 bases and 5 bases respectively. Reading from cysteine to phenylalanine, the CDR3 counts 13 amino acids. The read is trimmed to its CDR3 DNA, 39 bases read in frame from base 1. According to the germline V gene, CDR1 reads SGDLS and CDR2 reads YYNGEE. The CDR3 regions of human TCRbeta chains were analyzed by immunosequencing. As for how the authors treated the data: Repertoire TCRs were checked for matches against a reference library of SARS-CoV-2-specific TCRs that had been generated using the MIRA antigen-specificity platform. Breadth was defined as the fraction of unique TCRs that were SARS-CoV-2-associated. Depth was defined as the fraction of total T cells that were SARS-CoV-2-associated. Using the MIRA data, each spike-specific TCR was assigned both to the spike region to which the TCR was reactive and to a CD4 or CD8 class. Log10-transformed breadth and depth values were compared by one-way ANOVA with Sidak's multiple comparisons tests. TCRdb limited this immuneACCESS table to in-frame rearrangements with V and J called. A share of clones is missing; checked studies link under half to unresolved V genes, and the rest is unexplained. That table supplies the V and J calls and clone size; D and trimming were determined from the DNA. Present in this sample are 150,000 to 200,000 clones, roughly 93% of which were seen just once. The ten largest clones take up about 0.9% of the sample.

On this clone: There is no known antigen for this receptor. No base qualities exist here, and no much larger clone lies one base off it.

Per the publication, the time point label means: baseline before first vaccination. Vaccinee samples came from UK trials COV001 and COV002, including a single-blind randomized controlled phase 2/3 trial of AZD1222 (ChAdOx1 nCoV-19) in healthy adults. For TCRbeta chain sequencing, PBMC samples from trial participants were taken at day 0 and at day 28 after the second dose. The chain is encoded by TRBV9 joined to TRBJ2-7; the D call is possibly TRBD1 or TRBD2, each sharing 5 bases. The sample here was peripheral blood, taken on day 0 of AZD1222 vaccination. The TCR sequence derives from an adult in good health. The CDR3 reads CASSPSRGHEQYF. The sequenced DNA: TGTGCCAGCAGCCCCAGCCGGGGCCACGAGCAGTACTTC.